The TCR beta chain under discussion was sequenced for a study of cytomegalovirus exposure and HLA in healthy donors (dated by TCRdb to 2015 to 2018). With respect to the entire study: In an earlier analysis of several hundred of the donors, 276 Gb of sequence data and 120 million or so unique TCR beta sequences from about 179 million T cells were reported. Among under 450 genotyped donors of the cohort, an average of about 240,000 unique TCR beta nucleotide sequences were sequenced per donor, 15% to 20% of them non-productive. In an earlier analysis of about 590 of the donors, high-throughput TCR beta sequencing was used to judge whether each TCR beta V gene segment behaved as functional or pseudogenic. The genetic ancestry cluster associated with self-reported Caucasian donors included about 84% of the roughly 380 genotyped donors. About 300 gigabases of sequencing data and approximately 85 million unique TCR sequences were included in an early release covering around 600 HLA-typed donors. Several DR-DQ haplotypes were treated as single units for association and clustering because of strong linkage in the cohort. Genome-wide SNP genotypes for about 65% of the roughly 670 donors were used in a later genetic analysis, which treated that subset as a discovery cohort. The T cell repertoires of 666 subjects were profiled by immunosequencing and related to cytomegalovirus serostatus. A later analysis re-analyzed previously published TCR beta repertoires from 666 donors and added high-resolution HLA genotyping to study TCR occurrence patterns. The study aimed to test whether cataloging public T cell receptors could reveal signatures of past pathogen exposure. HLA typing covered class I and class II loci at four-digit resolution. The study combined high-throughput TCR immunosequencing, statistical association of individual TCRs with disease status, and machine learning to predict cytomegalovirus infection status. The number of donors typed differed by locus, with roughly 620-630 for A, B, C, DRB1 and DQB1, roughly 520 for DQA1, about 610 for DPA1, and around 460 for DPB1. Donor age, sex, ethnicity and CMV serostatus were collected together with the repertoire data. Every discovery cohort repertoire had been produced on one sequencing platform. A separate validation cohort of about 110 different subjects was used in addition to the approximately 670-subject first cohort. Rather than drawing on any new phenotypic data, the later analysis identified candidate immune exposures from TCR beta sequences and the way those sequences occurred across donors. Beyond this particular receptor, the publication reports: A later analysis found that most CMV-associated TCR beta chains appeared HLA-restricted, with HLA associations seemingly driven largely by CMV exposure. A further reported finding was that TCR beta sequences accurately predicted the HLA-A and HLA-B alleles for most subjects in the first cohort. The classifier was reported to diagnose cytomegalovirus status with high specificity and sensitivity in both the original and validation cohorts. In a later genetic analysis, fewer N-insertions in productive TCRs were reported among donors in an Asian-associated ancestry cluster than the roughly 700-donor mean. For the cohort, immune exposure information was limited to CMV serostatus. In a later analysis, TCR association rates were found to vary across HLA loci, with the most associated TCRs seen for DRB1 alleles and the fewest for HLA-C alleles. Across donors, most TCR sequences were observed very rarely, whereas some public TCRs were present in many individuals. Seventeen rarely observed V segments, including chromosome 9 orphons, were excluded from the earlier analysis of approximately 600 of the donors because counts were too low. In an earlier analysis of 587 of the donors, most TCR beta V segments appeared in productive rearrangements about 87% or about 30% of the time, broadly matching IMGT annotations. A cluster of highly shared sequence variants was judged likely to represent a technical artifact of the sequencing pipeline. Correlated functional status among segregating V segments might be attributable to linkage disequilibrium, but an unknown experimental factor could not be ruled out. It was suggested by the authors that the approach could potentially be generalized to other disease states and immunological phenotypes. When HLA alleles, especially DR and DQ, strongly co-occurred, TCR associations were difficult to assign to individual alleles. A few of the identified cytomegalovirus-associated TCR beta chains were confirmed in vitro to be specific for cytomegalovirus antigens. Only TCR beta chains were sequenced in this cohort, and the absence of alpha or paired-chain data limited detectable features. In the study, some 160 TCR beta chains were listed as associated with cytomegalovirus. Several of the top co-occurrence clusters appeared to be linked to parvovirus B19, influenza, CMV and Epstein-Barr virus, according to a later analysis. Sequencing depth was assumed to be roughly uniform across donors in the presence/absence analyses, though that assumption may not hold. In a later analysis, HLA-associated TCR beta chains were found to be more clonally expanded and to have lower generation probabilities than equally common non-associated chains. Because some donors lacked HLA typing at each locus, the association tests relied only on the typed subset. In a later genetic analysis, a missense DCLRE1C variant was associated with V-gene and J-gene trimming of TCR beta chains, and the association was replicated in an independent cohort. A later analysis associated some 17,000 TCR beta sequences with specific HLA alleles at a false discovery rate of 0.05. The 87-base-pair reads could not distinguish some IMGT-functional V segments, including TRBV6-2 and TRBV6-3, so those segments were excluded.

The cohort consisted of 666 healthy bone marrow donors. At the time of sampling, every cohort member was nominally healthy, though immune exposures that went unrecorded were likely present. The donor was CMV seronegative and belonged to the group of several hundred seronegative cohort members. A peripheral blood sample was provided by each donor, and peripheral blood mononuclear cells were used for TCR beta sequencing. The Qiagen DNeasy Blood Extraction Kit was used to extract genomic DNA from the blood cell samples. Libraries were built with the immunoSEQ multiplex PCR assay. The multiplex PCR relied on a mix of 60 forward primers for TCR Vbeta segments and 13 reverse primers for TCR Jbeta segments. Amplification of the CDR3 region of rearranged TCR beta genes was performed with a multiplex PCR assay on genomic DNA. The amplified TCR beta libraries were sequenced on the Illumina HiSeq System as 87-base-pair reads. For the original study's pipeline: Across the roughly 640 repertoires, a later analysis counted some 80 million unique TCR beta chains, some 11 million of which were shared by at least two donors. A nearest-neighbor algorithm error-corrected the raw reads and collapsed the reads into unique sequences, merging closely related sequences to remove PCR and sequencing errors. V, D and J gene segments were assigned by aligning CDR3 sequences to IMGT reference sequences. For a sequence to be retained, a match of at least six nucleotides was required to both a V gene segment and a J gene segment. A rearrangement counted as productive if the CDR3 had no stop codons and remained in frame with V and J, and every other rearrangement counted as non-productive. Following IMGT convention, CDR3 was defined as the stretch from the second conserved V-encoded cysteine to the conserved J-encoded phenylalanine. Sequences without an unambiguous match to a single V gene segment were excluded from the earlier analysis of about 640 of the donors. An earlier analysis of under 750 of the donors called V segments functional above 56.7% productive rearrangements and segregating when the between-donor standard deviation exceeded 5%. A statistical classification framework was built to diagnose cytomegalovirus status from the catalog of TCR beta chain sequences. V and J gene assignment, in a later analysis, came from comparing TCR nucleotide sequences with IMGT/GENE-DB human TR gene sequences. In a later analysis, CDR3 sequences and most-parsimonious VDJ recombination scenarios were assigned using the TCRdist pipeline. In a later analysis, each TCR beta chain was defined by its CDR3 amino acid sequence together with its V-gene family, and reads without a unique V-gene family were excluded. A later analysis removed roughly 590 highly shared, low-generation-probability nucleotide sequences to deal with suspected cross-contamination and a sequencing artifact. For each public chain, a later analysis derived a clonal expansion index from normalized ranks of inferred template counts within each repertoire. A later analysis computed generation probabilities with a VDJ recombination model fitted to out-of-frame rearrangements, and checked the results against IGoR. In a later analysis, TCR-TCR, TCR-HLA and TCR-CMV co-occurrence was scored with hypergeometric tests, and a repertoire-size bias correction was applied to TCR pairs. A later analysis estimated false discovery rates by permuting HLA or CMV assignments 20 times. In a later analysis, co-occurring TCRs were grouped using DBSCAN, with TCRdist sequence similarity added in when clustering inside HLA-allele-positive subsets. Repertoires with fewer than 30,000 or more than 120,000 public chains were left out of co-occurrence clustering, as were four to six repertoires with anomalous nucleotide sharing. What TCRdb holds here is the immuneACCESS table cut down to in-frame rearrangements. Part of the clones is not present; checked against another copy, under half of the missing clones reflect an unresolved V gene, and the others are unexplained. That table supplies the V and J calls and clone size; D and trimming were determined from the DNA. In all, the sample holds over 150,000 clones, and approximately 80% of those were seen once. The top ten clones comprise roughly 3% of the sample.

The germline V gene supplies CDR1 SGHRS and CDR2 YFSETQ. Clipping removes 0 bases from V and 7 bases from J, with 4 as the unmatched junction base count. The CDR3 measures 14 amino acids from cysteine to phenylalanine. Of all the DNA, just the CDR3 is kept, 42 bases in frame from base 1. Concerning this clone: Its antigen remains undetermined. No much larger clonotype is one base removed from it; base qualities were not supplied.

The rearrangement joined TRBV5-1 to TRBJ2-7; TRBD1 matches 10 bases in the middle. The sequence was obtained from a woman aged 25-40 years in good health and CMV-seronegative. Sequencing was carried out using PBMCs. This receptor carries the CDR3 CASSLEGTGEEQYF. The bases read TGCGCCAGCAGCTTGGAGGGGACAGGGGAGGAGCAGTACTTC.